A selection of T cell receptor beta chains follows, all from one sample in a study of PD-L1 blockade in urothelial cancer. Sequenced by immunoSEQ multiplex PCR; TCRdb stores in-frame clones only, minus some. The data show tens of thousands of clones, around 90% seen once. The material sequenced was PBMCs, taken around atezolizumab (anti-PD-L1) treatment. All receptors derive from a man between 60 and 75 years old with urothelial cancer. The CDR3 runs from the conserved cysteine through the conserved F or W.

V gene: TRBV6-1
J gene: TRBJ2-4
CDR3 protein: CASSAGRGTAKNIQYF

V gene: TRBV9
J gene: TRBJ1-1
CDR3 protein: CASSVDRGPNTEAFF

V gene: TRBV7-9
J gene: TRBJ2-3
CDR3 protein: CASSSLTSGGPLGRDTQYF

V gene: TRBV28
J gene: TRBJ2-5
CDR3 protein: CASGRTGGAQETQYF

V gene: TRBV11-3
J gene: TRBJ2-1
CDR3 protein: CASSLGREFSYNEQFF

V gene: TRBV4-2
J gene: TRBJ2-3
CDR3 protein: CASSQEGSRGGRDTQYF

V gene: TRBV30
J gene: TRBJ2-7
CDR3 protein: CAWNGQVGDEQYF

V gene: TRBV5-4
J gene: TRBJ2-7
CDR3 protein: CASSAATSGRQDEQYF

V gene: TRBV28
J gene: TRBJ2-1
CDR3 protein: CASRISGTHNEQFF

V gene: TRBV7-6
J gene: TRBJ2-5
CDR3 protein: CASSLAGQLQETQYF

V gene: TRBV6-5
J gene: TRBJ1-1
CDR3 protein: CASSYSAGMNTEAFF

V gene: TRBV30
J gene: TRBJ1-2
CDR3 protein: CAWSHRGRDGYTF

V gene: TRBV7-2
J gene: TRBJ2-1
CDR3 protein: CASSFSGGTYNEQFF

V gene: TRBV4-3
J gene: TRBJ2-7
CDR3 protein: CASSQEGPSGIDEQYF

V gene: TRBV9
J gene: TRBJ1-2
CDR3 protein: CASSPGVSANYGYTF

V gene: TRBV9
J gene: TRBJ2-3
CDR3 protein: CASSGSGGGAGDTQYF

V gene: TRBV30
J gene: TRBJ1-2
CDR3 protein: CALTGGRSHYGYTF

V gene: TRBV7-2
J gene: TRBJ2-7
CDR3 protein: CASRGIGDSSYEQYF

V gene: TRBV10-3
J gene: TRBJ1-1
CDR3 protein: CAISPSGANTEAFF

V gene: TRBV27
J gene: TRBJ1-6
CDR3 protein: CASSARSSYNSPLHF

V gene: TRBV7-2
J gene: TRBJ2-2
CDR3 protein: CASSLASTGELFF

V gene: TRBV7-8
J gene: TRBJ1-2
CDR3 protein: CASSLDVRSYGYTF

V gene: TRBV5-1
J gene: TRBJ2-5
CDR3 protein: CASSFGQGAETQYF

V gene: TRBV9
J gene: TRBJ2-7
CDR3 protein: CASSVSHHGQGQYF

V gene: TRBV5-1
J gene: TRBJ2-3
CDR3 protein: CASSLERQDDTQYF

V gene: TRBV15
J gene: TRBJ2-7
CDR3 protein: CATSRDPEAEQYF

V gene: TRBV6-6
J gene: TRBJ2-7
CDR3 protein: CASSRSSYEQYF

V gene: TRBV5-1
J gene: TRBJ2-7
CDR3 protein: CASSLGRTSGGSSSYEQYF

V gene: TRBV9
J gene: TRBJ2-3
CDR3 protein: CASSVARRGGDTDTQYF

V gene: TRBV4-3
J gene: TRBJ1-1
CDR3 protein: CASSPQTGIGTEAFF

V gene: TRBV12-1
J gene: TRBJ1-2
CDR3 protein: CASPDRGHYGYTF

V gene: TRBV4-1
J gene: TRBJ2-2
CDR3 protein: CASSQGRPVGTTNGELFF

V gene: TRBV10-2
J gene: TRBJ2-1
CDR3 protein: CASRSGTRGEQFF

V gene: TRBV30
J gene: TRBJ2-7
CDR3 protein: CAWSSGLFIEQYF

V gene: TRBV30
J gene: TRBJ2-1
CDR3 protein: CAWSPGLAGAGGDEQFF

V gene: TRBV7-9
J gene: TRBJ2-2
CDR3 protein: CASSSLAGLTGELFF

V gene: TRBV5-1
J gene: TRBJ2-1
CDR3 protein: CASSLGTSAENEQFF